The following is a T cell receptor beta chain sequence with its context. This record belongs to a study of T-cell reconstitution after alpha-beta-depleted transplantation in children. A TCRbeta library incorporating unique molecular identifiers was prepared. Via MiXCR, TCRdb re-called the PCR reads, giving one row per CDR3 protein. The profile shows 540,000 or so distinct CDR3 sequences, 20% to 25% of them singletons. Germline CDR1 is SGHAT and CDR2 is FQNNGV. V was clipped by 0 bases and J by 2 bases, with 14 bases between them. The CDR3 loop spans 16 amino acids. The starting material was PBMCs, mostly from graft donor cells, obtained 360 days after TCRalphabeta/CD19-depleted stem cell transplant. The receptor's source is a boy younger than two who had a stem cell transplant for acute myeloid leukemia, so the T cells may come from the graft donor. The chain is built from TRBV11-2 and TRBJ2-7, with D possibly matching TRBD2 (6 bases). CDR3: CASSLERIIAAYEQYF. CDR3 coding DNA: TGTGCCAGCAGCTTAGAGAGGATAATAGCGGCCTACGAGCAGTACTTC.